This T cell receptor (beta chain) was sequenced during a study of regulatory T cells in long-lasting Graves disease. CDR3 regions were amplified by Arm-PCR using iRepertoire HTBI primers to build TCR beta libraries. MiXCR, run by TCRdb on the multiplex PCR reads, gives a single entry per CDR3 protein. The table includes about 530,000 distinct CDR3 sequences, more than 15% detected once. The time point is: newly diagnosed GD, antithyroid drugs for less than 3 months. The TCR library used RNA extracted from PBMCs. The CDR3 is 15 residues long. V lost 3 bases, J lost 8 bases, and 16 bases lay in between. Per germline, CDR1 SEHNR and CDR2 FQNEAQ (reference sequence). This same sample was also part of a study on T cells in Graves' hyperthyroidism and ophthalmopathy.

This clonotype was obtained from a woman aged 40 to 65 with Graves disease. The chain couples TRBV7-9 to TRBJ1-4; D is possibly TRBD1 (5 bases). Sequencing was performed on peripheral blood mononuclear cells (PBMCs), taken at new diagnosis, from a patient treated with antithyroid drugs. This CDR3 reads CASSLAGRDEEKLFF. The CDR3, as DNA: TGTGCCAGCAGCTTGGCCGGCAGGGATGAAGAAAAACTGTTTTTT.